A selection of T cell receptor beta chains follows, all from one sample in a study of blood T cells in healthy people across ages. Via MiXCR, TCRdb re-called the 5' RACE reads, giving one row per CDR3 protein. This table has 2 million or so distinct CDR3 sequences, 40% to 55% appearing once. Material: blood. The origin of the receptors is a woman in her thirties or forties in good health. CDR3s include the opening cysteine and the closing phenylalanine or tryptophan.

CDR3aa: CASRGLAGSSYNEQFF
j_gene: TRBJ2-1
v_gene: TRBV12-3/TRBV12-4

CDR3aa: CVSSLSANTEAFF
j_gene: TRBJ1-1
v_gene: TRBV7-9

CDR3aa: CASSQSWTNEKLFF
j_gene: TRBJ1-4
v_gene: TRBV7-6

CDR3aa: CASSQEFQGGNGYTF
j_gene: TRBJ1-2
v_gene: TRBV4-3

CDR3aa: CASTGQLKGGQYF
j_gene: TRBJ2-5
v_gene: TRBV6-2/TRBV6-3

CDR3aa: CSAPRGTGGSGANVLTF
j_gene: TRBJ2-6
v_gene: TRBV20-1

CDR3aa: CASSSYPGGLQETQYF
j_gene: TRBJ2-5
v_gene: TRBV7-6

CDR3aa: CASSRPGQGHGYTF
j_gene: TRBJ1-2
v_gene: TRBV4-1

CDR3aa: CASSARDIIYEQYF
j_gene: TRBJ2-7
v_gene: TRBV7-9

CDR3aa: CASSYSSRGNEKLFF
j_gene: TRBJ1-4
v_gene: TRBV6-5

CDR3aa: CSPTGLRETQYF
j_gene: TRBJ2-5
v_gene: TRBV20-1

CDR3aa: CASSSTGAYNEQFF
j_gene: TRBJ2-1
v_gene: TRBV6-1

CDR3aa: CASSPVGASYEQYF
j_gene: TRBJ2-7
v_gene: TRBV6-2/TRBV6-3

CDR3aa: CASSLGSDSPLHF
j_gene: TRBJ1-6
v_gene: TRBV7-9

CDR3aa: CASSGHKGGYF
j_gene: TRBJ2-5
v_gene: TRBV7-9

CDR3aa: CASSFRAATNEKLFF
j_gene: TRBJ1-4
v_gene: TRBV19

CDR3aa: CATSRSGQEVNEQFF
j_gene: TRBJ2-1
v_gene: TRBV15

CDR3aa: CSTVPGGQETQYF
j_gene: TRBJ2-5
v_gene: TRBV29-1

CDR3aa: CASSSRTGFGYTF
j_gene: TRBJ1-2
v_gene: TRBV7-8

CDR3aa: CASSQFVGTPVYEQYF
j_gene: -
v_gene: TRBV4-1

CDR3aa: CASRHRDRGSYNEQFF
j_gene: TRBJ2-1
v_gene: TRBV25-1

CDR3aa: CSARPVAGSQETQYF
j_gene: TRBJ2-5
v_gene: TRBV20-1

CDR3aa: CATSSGYTTDTQYF
j_gene: TRBJ2-3
v_gene: TRBV15

CDR3aa: CASSLGGVLDRPQYF
j_gene: -
v_gene: TRBV12-3/TRBV12-4

CDR3aa: CASSQVASGGTSSYNEQFF
j_gene: TRBJ2-1
v_gene: TRBV3-1

CDR3aa: CSARKPFFGETQYF
j_gene: TRBJ2-5
v_gene: TRBV20-1

CDR3aa: CASRKDRVDGKQFF
j_gene: TRBJ2-1
v_gene: TRBV6-4

CDR3aa: CASSDLRGVYEQYF
j_gene: TRBJ2-7
v_gene: TRBV19

CDR3aa: CASSQGGGRTAYNEQFF
j_gene: TRBJ2-1
v_gene: TRBV4-2

CDR3aa: CASTVAGGHYEQYF
j_gene: -
v_gene: TRBV27

CDR3aa: CASSSGVGGFRGYTF
j_gene: TRBJ1-2
v_gene: TRBV12-3/TRBV12-4

CDR3aa: CASGRLETQYF
j_gene: TRBJ2-5
v_gene: TRBV3-1

CDR3aa: CASSSTPPYEQYF
j_gene: TRBJ2-7
v_gene: TRBV27

CDR3aa: CASSLPWGRIQYF
j_gene: TRBJ2-4
v_gene: TRBV5-1

CDR3aa: CASSQDSGQGGYNEQYF
j_gene: -
v_gene: TRBV4-3

CDR3aa: CASQPSSYNSPLHF
j_gene: TRBJ1-6
v_gene: TRBV27

CDR3aa: CASTSNGGYREQFF
j_gene: TRBJ2-1
v_gene: TRBV11-2

CDR3aa: CASSFVATGGVETQYF
j_gene: TRBJ2-5
v_gene: TRBV28

CDR3aa: CASSLVTGGINYGYTF
j_gene: TRBJ1-2
v_gene: TRBV7-2

CDR3aa: CASSPTAAGGPSSHNEQFF
j_gene: TRBJ2-1
v_gene: TRBV4-2

CDR3aa: CATSTGLSNYGYTF
j_gene: TRBJ1-2
v_gene: TRBV24-1

CDR3aa: CASSQGSAWSGYGYTF
j_gene: TRBJ1-2
v_gene: TRBV25-1

CDR3aa: CASSFGYRAYGYTF
j_gene: TRBJ1-2
v_gene: TRBV7-2

CDR3aa: CSANGPSTDTQYF
j_gene: TRBJ2-3
v_gene: TRBV20-1

CDR3aa: CASSLAEVTSTDTQYF
j_gene: TRBJ2-3
v_gene: TRBV5-1

CDR3aa: CASSYASRGSGYTF
j_gene: TRBJ1-2
v_gene: TRBV6-2/TRBV6-3

CDR3aa: CASSPLLAQPRAEQFF
j_gene: TRBJ2-1
v_gene: TRBV18

CDR3aa: CASSVRDSNTGELFF
j_gene: TRBJ2-2
v_gene: TRBV9

CDR3aa: CASSPADTDTQYF
j_gene: TRBJ2-3
v_gene: TRBV18

CDR3aa: CSARDQRVFGENEQYF
j_gene: TRBJ2-7
v_gene: TRBV20-1

CDR3aa: CASRRTAGQGARALENIQYF
j_gene: TRBJ2-4
v_gene: TRBV27

CDR3aa: CASSRARAGQTYNEQFF
j_gene: TRBJ2-1
v_gene: TRBV18

CDR3aa: CASSPSQNEQFF
j_gene: TRBJ2-1
v_gene: TRBV4-2

CDR3aa: CSFLGGGGGETQYF
j_gene: TRBJ2-5
v_gene: TRBV29-1